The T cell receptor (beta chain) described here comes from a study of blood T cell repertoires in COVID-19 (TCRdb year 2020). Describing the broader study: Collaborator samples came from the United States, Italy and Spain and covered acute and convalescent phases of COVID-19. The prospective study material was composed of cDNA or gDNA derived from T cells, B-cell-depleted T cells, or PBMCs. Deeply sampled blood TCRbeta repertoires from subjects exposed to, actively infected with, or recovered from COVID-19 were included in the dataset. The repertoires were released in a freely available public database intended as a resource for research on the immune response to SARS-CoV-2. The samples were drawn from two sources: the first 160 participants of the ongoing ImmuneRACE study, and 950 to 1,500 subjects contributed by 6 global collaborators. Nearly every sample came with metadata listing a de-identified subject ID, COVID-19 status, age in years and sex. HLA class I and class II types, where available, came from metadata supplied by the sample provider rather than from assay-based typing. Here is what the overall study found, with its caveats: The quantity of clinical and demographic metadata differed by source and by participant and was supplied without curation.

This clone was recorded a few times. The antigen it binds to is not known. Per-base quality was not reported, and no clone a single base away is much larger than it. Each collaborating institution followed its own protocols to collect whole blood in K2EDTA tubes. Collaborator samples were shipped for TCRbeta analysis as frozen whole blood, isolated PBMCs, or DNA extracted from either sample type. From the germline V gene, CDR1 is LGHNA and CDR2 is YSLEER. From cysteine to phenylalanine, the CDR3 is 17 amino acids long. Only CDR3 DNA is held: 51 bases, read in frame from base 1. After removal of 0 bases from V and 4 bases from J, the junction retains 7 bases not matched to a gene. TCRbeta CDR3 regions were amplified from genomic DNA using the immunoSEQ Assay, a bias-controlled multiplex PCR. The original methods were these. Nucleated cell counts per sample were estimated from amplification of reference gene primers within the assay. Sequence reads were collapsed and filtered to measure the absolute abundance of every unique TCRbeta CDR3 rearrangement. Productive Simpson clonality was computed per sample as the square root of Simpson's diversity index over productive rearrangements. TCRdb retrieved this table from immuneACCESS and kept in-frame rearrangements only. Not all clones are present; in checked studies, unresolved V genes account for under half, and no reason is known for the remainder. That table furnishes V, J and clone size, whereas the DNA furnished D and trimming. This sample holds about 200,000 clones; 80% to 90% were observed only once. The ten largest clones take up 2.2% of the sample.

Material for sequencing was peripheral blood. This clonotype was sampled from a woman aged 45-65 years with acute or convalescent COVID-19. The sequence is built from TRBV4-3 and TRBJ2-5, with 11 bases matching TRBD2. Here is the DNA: TGCGCCAGCAGCCAAGATACGGCTCTAGCGGGGGGAGAGACCCAGTACTTC. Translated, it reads CASSQDTALAGGETQYF.